One T cell receptor (beta chain) is described in this entry. Germline CDR1 and CDR2: SGDLS and YYNGEE. V gave up 0 bases and J gave up 10 bases, with 21 bases separating them. The CDR3 length is 16 residues. These data belong to a study of chemoradiotherapy in HPV16-positive cancers. The data were produced by immunoSEQ multiplex PCR, yet TCRdb's version contains in-frame clones alone and is incomplete. The sample yields some 16,000 clones, 65% to 85% seen once. The receptor was derived from a human donor with HPV-associated anogenital cancer. V and J are TRBV9 and TRBJ2-3; perhaps TRBD1 as D (5 bases). The sample was taken from a patient who underwent chemoradiotherapy. CDR3 loop: CASSVEGSVVKRAQYF. CDR3 bases: TGTGCCAGCAGCGTAGAGGGGTCCGTCGTAAAAAGGGCGCAGTATTTT.